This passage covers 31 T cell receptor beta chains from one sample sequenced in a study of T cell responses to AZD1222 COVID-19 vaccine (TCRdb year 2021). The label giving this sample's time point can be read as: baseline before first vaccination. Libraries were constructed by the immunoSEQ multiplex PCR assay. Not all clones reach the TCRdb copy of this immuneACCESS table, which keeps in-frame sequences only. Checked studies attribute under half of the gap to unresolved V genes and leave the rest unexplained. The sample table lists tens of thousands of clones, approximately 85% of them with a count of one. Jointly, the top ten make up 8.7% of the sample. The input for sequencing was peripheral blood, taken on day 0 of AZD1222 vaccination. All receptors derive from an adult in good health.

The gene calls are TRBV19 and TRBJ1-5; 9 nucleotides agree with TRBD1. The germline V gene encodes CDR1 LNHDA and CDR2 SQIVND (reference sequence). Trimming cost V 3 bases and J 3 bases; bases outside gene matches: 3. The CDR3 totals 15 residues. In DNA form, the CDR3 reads TGTGCCAGTAGTATCCGGGACAGGGACAATCAGCCCCAGCATTTT. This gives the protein CASSIRDRDNQPQHF.

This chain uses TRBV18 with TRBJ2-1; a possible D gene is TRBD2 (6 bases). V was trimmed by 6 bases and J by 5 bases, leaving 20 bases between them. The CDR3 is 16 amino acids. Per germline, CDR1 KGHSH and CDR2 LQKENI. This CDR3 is CASSLLADKLNNEQFF. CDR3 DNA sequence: TGTGCCAGCTCGCTTTTAGCGGATAAACTGAACAATGAGCAGTTCTTC.

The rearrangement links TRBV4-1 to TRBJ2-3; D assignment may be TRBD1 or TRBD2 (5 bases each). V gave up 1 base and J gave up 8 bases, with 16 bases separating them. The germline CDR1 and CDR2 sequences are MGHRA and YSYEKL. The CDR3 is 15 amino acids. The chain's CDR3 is CASSQGPVEGTTQYF. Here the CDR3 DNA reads TGCGCCAGCAGCCAAGGCCCGGTTGAGGGGACTACGCAGTATTTT.

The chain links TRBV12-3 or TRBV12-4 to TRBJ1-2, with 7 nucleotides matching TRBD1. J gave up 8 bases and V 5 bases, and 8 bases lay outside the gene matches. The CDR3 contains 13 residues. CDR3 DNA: TGTGCCAGCAGTCCGACAGGGTTTCAGGGCTACACCTTC. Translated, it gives CASSPTGFQGYTF.

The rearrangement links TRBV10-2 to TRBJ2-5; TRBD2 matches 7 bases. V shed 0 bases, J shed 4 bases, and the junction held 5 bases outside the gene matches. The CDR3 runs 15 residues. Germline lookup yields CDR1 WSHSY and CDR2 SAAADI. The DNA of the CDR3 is TGCGCCAGCAGTGAGTCTGGGGGAGGGCGAGAGACCCAGTACTTC. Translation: CASSESGGGRETQYF.

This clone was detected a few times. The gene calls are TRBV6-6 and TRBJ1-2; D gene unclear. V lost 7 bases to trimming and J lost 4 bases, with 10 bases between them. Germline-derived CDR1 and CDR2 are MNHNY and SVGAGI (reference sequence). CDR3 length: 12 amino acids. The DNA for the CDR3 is TGTGCCAGCACCCCCGGCAGCTATGGCTACACCTTC. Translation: CASTPGSYGYTF.

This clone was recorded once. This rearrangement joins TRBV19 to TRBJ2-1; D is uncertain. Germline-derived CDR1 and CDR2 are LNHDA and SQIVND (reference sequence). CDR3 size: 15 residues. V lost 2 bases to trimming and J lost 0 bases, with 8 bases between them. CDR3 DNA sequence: TGTGCCAGTAGTATAAAGCAGAGCTCCTACAATGAGCAGTTCTTC. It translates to CASSIKQSSYNEQFF.

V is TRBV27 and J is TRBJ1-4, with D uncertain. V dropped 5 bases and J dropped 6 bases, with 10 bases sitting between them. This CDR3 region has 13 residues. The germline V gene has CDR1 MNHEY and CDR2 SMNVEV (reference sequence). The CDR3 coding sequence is TGTGCCAGCAGTCTCGGGTGGGATGAAAAACTGTTTTTT. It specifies CASSLGWDEKLFF.

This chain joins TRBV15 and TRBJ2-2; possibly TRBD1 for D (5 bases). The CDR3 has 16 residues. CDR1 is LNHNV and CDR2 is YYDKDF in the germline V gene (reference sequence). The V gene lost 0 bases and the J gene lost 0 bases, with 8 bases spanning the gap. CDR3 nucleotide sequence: TGTGCCACCAGCAGAGACAGGGCCGCGAACACCGGGGAGCTGTTTTTT. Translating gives CATSRDRAANTGELFF.

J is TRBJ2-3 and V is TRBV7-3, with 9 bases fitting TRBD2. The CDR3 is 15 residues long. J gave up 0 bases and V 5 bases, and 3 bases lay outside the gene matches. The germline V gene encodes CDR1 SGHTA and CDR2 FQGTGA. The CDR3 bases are TGTGCCAGCAGCGGTCTAGCGGGGAGCACAGATACGCAGTATTTT. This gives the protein CASSGLAGSTDTQYF.

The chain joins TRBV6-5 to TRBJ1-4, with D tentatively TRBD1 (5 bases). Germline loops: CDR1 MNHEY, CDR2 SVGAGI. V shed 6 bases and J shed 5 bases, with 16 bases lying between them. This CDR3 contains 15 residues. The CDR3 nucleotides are TGTGCCAGCAGCGCCGGGGCTGGACCCAATGAAAAACTGTTTTTT. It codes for CASSAGAGPNEKLFF.

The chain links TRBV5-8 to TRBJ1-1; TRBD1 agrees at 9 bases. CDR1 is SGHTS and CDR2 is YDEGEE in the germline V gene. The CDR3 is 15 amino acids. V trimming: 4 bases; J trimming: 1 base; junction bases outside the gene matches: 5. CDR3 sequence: CASSRTGQGNTEAFF. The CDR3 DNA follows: TGTGCCAGCAGCCGTACGGGACAGGGGAACACTGAAGCTTTCTTT.

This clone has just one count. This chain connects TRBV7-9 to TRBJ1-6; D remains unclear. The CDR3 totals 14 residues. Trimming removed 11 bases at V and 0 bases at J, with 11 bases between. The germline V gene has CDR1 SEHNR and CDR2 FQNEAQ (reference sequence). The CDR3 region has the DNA TGTGCCGCCAAAGGGAGCTCCTATAATTCACCCCTCCACTTT. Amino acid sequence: CAAKGSSYNSPLHF.

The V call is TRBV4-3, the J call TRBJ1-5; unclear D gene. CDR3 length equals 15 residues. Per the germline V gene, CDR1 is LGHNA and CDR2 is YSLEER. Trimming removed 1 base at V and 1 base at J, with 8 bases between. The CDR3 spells CASSQVRSSNQPQHF. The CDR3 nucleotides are TGCGCCAGCAGCCAAGTAAGATCGAGCAATCAGCCCCAGCATTTT.

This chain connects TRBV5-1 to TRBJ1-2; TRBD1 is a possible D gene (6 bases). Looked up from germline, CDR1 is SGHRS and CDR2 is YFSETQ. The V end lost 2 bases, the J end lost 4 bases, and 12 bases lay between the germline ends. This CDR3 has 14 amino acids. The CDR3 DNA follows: TGCGCCAGCAGCTTTCGGGGGCCCACCTATGGCTACACCTTC. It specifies CASSFRGPTYGYTF.

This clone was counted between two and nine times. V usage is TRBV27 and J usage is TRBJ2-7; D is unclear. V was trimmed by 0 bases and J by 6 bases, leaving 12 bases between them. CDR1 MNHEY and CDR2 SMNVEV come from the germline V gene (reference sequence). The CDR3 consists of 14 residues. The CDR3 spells CASSLSRDGAEQYF. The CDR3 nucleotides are TGTGCCAGCAGTTTATCCCGAGACGGCGCCGAGCAGTACTTC.

Written as DNA, the CDR3 is TGTGCCAGCAGCCACGGCGACACTGAAGCTTTCTTT. This sequence encodes CASSHGDTEAFF. V gene TRBV16 combines with J gene TRBJ1-1; the D is unclear. The germline V and J ends were trimmed by 3 bases and 3 bases, with 5 bases remaining between them. The CDR3 consists of 12 residues. The germline V gene encodes CDR1 KGHSY and CDR2 FQNENV. The whole variable domain, remainder taken from reference TRBV16 and TRBJ1-1, is GEEVAQTPKHLVRGEGQKAKLYCAPIKGHSYVFWYQQVLKNEFKFLISFQNENVFDETGMPKERFSAKCLPNSPCSLEIQATKLEDSAVYFCASSHGDTEAFFGQGTRLTVV.

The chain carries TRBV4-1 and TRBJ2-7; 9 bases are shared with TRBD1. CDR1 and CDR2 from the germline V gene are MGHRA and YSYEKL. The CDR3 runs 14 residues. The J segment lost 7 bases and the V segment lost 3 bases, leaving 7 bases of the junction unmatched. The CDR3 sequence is CASSQPGQGLEQYF. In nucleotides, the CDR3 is TGCGCCAGCAGCCAGCCGGGACAGGGCCTTGAGCAGTACTTC.

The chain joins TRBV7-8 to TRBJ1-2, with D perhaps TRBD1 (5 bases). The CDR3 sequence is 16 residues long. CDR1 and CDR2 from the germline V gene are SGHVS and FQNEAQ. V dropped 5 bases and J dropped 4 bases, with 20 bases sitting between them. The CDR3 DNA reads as TGTGCCAGCAGCCCGCTCCTAAGGGACGGAGCCTATGGCTACACCTTC. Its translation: CASSPLLRDGAYGYTF.

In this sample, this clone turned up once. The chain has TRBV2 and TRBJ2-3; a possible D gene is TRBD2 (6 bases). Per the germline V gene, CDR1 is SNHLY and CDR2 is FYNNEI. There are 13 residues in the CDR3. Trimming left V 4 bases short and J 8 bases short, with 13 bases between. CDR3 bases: TGTGCCAGCAGTGTCACTAGCTACAGTACGCAGTATTTT. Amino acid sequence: CASSVTSYSTQYF.

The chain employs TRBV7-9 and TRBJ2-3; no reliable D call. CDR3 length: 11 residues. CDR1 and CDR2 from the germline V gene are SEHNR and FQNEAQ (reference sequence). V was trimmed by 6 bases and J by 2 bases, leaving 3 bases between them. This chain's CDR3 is CASSYTDTQYF. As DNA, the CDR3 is TGTGCCAGCAGTTACACAGATACGCAGTATTTT.

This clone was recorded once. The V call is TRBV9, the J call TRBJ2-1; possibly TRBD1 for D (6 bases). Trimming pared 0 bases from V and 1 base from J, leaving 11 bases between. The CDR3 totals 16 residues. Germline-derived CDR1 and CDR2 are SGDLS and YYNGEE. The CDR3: CASSVEGRGSYNEQFF. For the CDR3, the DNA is TGTGCCAGCAGCGTAGAGGGCAGGGGTTCCTACAATGAGCAGTTCTTC.

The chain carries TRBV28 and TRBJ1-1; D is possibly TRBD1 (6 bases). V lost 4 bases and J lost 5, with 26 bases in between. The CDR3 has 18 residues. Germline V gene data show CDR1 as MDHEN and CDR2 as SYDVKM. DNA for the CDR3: TGTGCCAGCAGTTCCCCAGGGGAGGGGTTCGGAATAAAGACTGAAGCTTTCTTT. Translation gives CASSSPGEGFGIKTEAFF.

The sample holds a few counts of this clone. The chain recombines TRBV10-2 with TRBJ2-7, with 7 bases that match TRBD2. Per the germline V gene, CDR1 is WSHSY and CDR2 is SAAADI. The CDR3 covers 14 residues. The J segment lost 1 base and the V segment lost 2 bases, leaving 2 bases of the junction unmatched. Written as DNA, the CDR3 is TGCGCCAGCAGTGAGGGCGGGAGTTCCTACGAGCAGTACTTC. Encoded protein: CASSEGGSSYEQYF.

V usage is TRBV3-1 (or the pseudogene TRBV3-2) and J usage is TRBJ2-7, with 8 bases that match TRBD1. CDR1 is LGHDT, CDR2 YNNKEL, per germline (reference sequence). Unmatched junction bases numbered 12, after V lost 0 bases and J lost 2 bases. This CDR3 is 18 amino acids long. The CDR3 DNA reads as TGTGCCAGCAGCCAAGATGCGCTAGGACAGGGTAGAACCTACGAGCAGTACTTC. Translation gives CASSQDALGQGRTYEQYF.

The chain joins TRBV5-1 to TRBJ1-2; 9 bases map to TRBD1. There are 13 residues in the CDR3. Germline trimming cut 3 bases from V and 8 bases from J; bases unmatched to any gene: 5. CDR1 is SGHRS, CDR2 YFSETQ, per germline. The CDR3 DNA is TGCGCCAGCAGCTCGACAGGGGGTCGGGGCTACACCTTC. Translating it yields CASSSTGGRGYTF.

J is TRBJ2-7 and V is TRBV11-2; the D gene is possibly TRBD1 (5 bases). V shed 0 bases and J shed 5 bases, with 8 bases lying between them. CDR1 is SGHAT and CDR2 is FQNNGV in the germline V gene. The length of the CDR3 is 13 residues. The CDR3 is CASSLERGNEQYF. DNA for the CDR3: TGTGCCAGCAGCTTAGAAAGGGGTAACGAGCAGTACTTC.

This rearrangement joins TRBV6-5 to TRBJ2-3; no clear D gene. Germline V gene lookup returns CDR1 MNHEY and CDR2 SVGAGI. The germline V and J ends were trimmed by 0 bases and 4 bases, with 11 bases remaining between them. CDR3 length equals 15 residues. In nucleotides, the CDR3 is TGTGCCAGCAGTTACTCGAATGGATATGCAGATACGCAGTATTTT. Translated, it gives CASSYSNGYADTQYF.

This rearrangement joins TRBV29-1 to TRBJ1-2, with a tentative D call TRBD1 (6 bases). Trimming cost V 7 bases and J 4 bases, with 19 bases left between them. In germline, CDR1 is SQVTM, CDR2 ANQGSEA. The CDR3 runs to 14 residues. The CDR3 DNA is TGCAGCGCAAGGCGGGACGGGACATTCTATGGCTACACCTTC. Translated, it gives CSARRDGTFYGYTF.

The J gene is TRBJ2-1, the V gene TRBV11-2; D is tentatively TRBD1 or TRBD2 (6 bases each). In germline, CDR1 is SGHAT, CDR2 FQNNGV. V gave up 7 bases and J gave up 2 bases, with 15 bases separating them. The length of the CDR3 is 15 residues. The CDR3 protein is CASNVWRGAYNEQFF. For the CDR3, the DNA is TGTGCCAGCAACGTGTGGAGGGGGGCCTACAATGAGCAGTTCTTC.

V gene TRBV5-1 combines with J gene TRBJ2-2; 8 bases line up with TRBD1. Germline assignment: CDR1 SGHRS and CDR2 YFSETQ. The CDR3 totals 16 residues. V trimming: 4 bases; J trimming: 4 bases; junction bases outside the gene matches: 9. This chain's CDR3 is CASSRTGQGITGELFF. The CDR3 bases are TGCGCCAGCAGCCGGACCGGACAGGGTATCACCGGGGAGCTGTTTTTT.